This is a list of T cell receptor beta chains from one sample in a study of neurological immune-mediated disorders. MiXCR, applied by TCRdb to the 5' RACE reads, yields one record per CDR3 protein. The sample gives tens of thousands of distinct CDR3 sequences, roughly a tenth of which show up once; 9.5% to 10% is in the top ten. The material sequenced was PBMCs. The receptors shown here come from a man aged 25-45 years in good health. The CDR3 runs from the conserved cysteine through the conserved F or W. The order of the fields is D gene, V gene, J gene, CDR3 length, clone size, CDR3 DNA, CDR3 protein. D genes are given only for firm matches. For some rows the clone size is stated as once, few or many, or as a class when expanded; others skip it.

>TRBD2|TRBV20-1|TRBJ2-7|14|NA
TGCAGTGCTAGAGACCCGACTAGCGGCTACGAGCAGTACTTC
CSARDPTSGYEQYF
>NA|TRBV7-9|TRBJ2-5|17|many
TGTGCCAGCAGCTCCCCTTTTAGCCAGCAATACCAAGAGACCCAGTACTTC
CASSSPFSQQYQETQYF
>NA|TRBV20-1|TRBJ2-7|14|many
TGCAGTGCTAGCCGTGGGACCTATCCCTACGAGCAGTACTTC
CSASRGTYPYEQYF
>TRBD2|TRBV20-1|TRBJ2-7|15|many
TGCAGTGCTAGAGATGGAGGGAGGGCCTCCTACGAGCAGTACTTC
CSARDGGRASYEQYF
>TRBD2|TRBV20-1|TRBJ2-5|13|many
TGCAGTGCCCCAATGGGGGGGTCAGAGACCCAGTACTTC
CSAPMGGSETQYF
>NA|TRBV20-1|TRBJ2-5|12|few
TGCAGTGCCAATGCCCATTTCGGTACCCAGTACTTC
CSANAHFGTQYF
>TRBD2|TRBV7-2|TRBJ2-5|15|few
TGTGCCAGCAGCTTCATAGCGGGAAGGCAAGAGACCCAGTACTTC
CASSFIAGRQETQYF
>NA|TRBV7-2|TRBJ2-5|13|many
TGTGCCAGCAGCTTAGAACAGGGAGAGACCCAGTACTTC
CASSLEQGETQYF
>TRBD2|TRBV6-5|TRBJ2-1|16|many
TGTGCCAGCAGATCTCTAGCGGGAGGGCCGGTCAATGAGCAGTTCTTC
CASRSLAGGPVNEQFF
>NA|TRBV5-6|TRBJ2-5|14|many
TGTGCCAGCAGCGAAAGGGGGTACCAAGAGACCCAGTACTTC
CASSERGYQETQYF
>TRBD2|TRBV20-1|TRBJ2-1|15|many
TGCAGTGCTAGAGCACCGACTAGCGGGAGTAATGAGCAGTTCTTC
CSARAPTSGSNEQFF
>TRBD2|TRBV5-1|TRBJ2-1|15|many
TGCGCCAGCAGCCCCGGACTAGCGGGAGGAATTGAGCAGTTCTTC
CASSPGLAGGIEQFF
>NA|TRBV6-1|TRBJ2-3|14|many
TGTGCCAGCACCTCGGGACAAGGTTCAGATACGCAGTATTTT
CASTSGQGSDTQYF
>NA|TRBV2|TRBJ1-2|13|many
TGTGCCAGCACCCCACAGGAGAACTATGGCTACACCTTC
CASTPQENYGYTF
>NA|TRBV28|TRBJ2-3|12|NA
TGTGCCAGCAGTTTAGGCGTGTGTACGAAGTATTTT
CASSLGVCTKYF
>NA|TRBV11-2|TRBJ1-1|15|many
TGTGCCAGCAGCCCCTACTGGGGTCAGAACACTGAAGCTTTCTTT
CASSPYWGQNTEAFF
>NA|TRBV12-5|TRBJ1-5|12|many
TGTGCTAGTGGTTTGGCCAATCAGCCCCAGCATTTT
CASGLANQPQHF
>NA|TRBV5-1|TRBJ2-5|10|many
TGCGCCAGCAGCGGAGAGACCCAGTACTTC
CASSGETQYF
>NA|TRBV10-3|TRBJ2-7|13|many
TGTGCCATCAGTGCACAGGCTCCCGCCGAGCAGTACTTC
CAISAQAPAEQYF
>NA|TRBV27|TRBJ2-2|13|NA
TGTGCCAGCAGTAGACCCAACACCGGGGAGCTGTTTTTT
CASSRPNTGELFF
>NA|TRBV5-1|TRBJ2-1|15|many
TGCGCCAGCAGCTTGACGTCAGAACCACACAATGAGCAGTTCTTC
CASSLTSEPHNEQFF
>TRBD1|TRBV6-1|TRBJ1-6|14|many
TGTGCCAGCAGTCGGACAGGGATCAATTCACCCCTCCACTTT
CASSRTGINSPLHF
>TRBD1|TRBV20-1|TRBJ2-6|15|many
TGCGGTCTTCCGGGACAGGGGGCTGGGGCCAACGTCCTGACTTTC
CGLPGQGAGANVLTF
>TRBD2|TRBV20-1|TRBJ2-7|15|many
TGCAGTGCTGATACTCCGGGACTAGCGCGCTACGAGCAGTACTTC
CSADTPGLARYEQYF
>NA|TRBV5-1|TRBJ2-1|15|many
TGCGCCAGCAGGTTCTTTGAGACCGTTGGTACTGAGCAGTTCTTC
CASRFFETVGTEQFF
>NA|TRBV20-1|TRBJ1-1|17|many
TGCAGTGCTAGAGAGTTGGCGGGGGGCGCCGGGAACACTGAAGCTTTCTTT
CSARELAGGAGNTEAFF